Below, 27 T cell receptor beta chains from the same sample are listed, as sequenced in a study of beta chain features in type 1 diabetes. Isolated RNA was reverse transcribed in full, so expressed TCRB transcripts were sequenced. The protocol was immunoSEQ multiplex PCR, while the TCRdb copy is restricted to in-frame clones and leaves out a portion. Here the sample spans some 900,000 clones, around a sixth being singletons. The sample comprised naive CD4+ T cells from blood. The source of these receptors is a woman under 30 in good health.

This rearrangement joins TRBV20-1 to TRBJ2-4, with D possibly being TRBD2 (7 bases). In germline, CDR1 is DFQATT, CDR2 SNEGSKA (reference sequence). This CDR3 contains 11 residues. V was cut by 6 bases and J by 11 bases, with 14 bases left in between. The CDR3 DNA reads TGCAGTGCAACATACGGGGGGCTTCAGTACTTC. As protein: CSATYGGLQYF.

The rearrangement links TRBV6-1 to TRBJ1-1; no firm D call. The CDR3 extends over 13 amino acids. Germline V gene lookup returns CDR1 MNHNS and CDR2 SASEGT. V shed 2 bases and J shed 5 bases, with 9 bases lying between them. CDR3 region: CASSESARTEAFF. The CDR3 DNA reads TGTGCCAGCAGTGAATCGGCCAGGACTGAAGCTTTCTTT.

This clone was counted a few times. The chain is built from TRBV18 and TRBJ1-5, with D perhaps TRBD1 (5 bases). The CDR3 runs to 15 residues. Germline V CDR1 and CDR2: KGHSH, LQKENI. Between the trimmed V and J ends, which lost 6 bases and 9 bases, there was a span of 21 bases. The CDR3: CASSPGHVEGRPQHF. The CDR3 DNA sequence: TGTGCCAGCTCGCCCGGACACGTCGAAGGACGGCCCCAGCATTTT.

There are a few counts of this clone. The CDR3 loop is CASSPGQSSGQPQHF. CDR3 nucleotide sequence: TGTGCCAGCAGCCCCGGACAGTCCAGCGGGCAGCCCCAGCATTTT. This sequence joins TRBV28 and TRBJ1-5; TRBD1 is a possible D gene (6 bases). V lost 6 bases and J lost 7, with 19 bases in between. This CDR3 has 15 residues. CDR1 and CDR2 from the germline V gene are MDHEN and SYDVKM.

The CDR3 protein is CASSQETGQGAYEQYF. DNA of the CDR3: TGCGCCAGCAGCCAAGAAACGGGACAGGGGGCCTACGAGCAGTACTTC. V and J are TRBV4-3 and TRBJ2-7, with 11 bases matching TRBD1. This CDR3 contains 16 residues. Germline-derived CDR1 and CDR2 are LGHNA and YSLEER. V gave up 0 bases and J gave up 2 bases; unmatched junction bases: 3.

The J gene is TRBJ2-2, the V gene TRBV28, with 7 nucleotides matching TRBD2. J was trimmed by 6 bases and V by 2 bases; bases with no gene match: 9. The CDR3 runs to 16 residues. CDR1 MDHEN and CDR2 SYDVKM come from the germline V gene. CDR3 sequence (DNA): TGTGCCAGCAGTTTAGGCGGGAGCCCTAGGGCCGGGGAGCTGTTTTTT. Amino acids: CASSLGGSPRAGELFF.

In the case of this clone: At the DNA level, this CDR3 is encoded by other sequences in the same sample as well. This sequence joins TRBV11-2 and TRBJ2-1; 8 bases line up with TRBD2. After removal of 2 bases from V and 0 bases from J, the junction contained 0 bases not matched to a gene. CDR1 is SGHAT, CDR2 FQNNGV, per germline. CDR3 length: 15 amino acids. The CDR3, as DNA: TGTGCCAGCAGCTTAACTAGCGGCTCCTACAATGAGCAGTTCTTC. Amino acids: CASSLTSGSYNEQFF.

The rearrangement joins TRBV15 to TRBJ2-7; D is unclear. CDR1 and CDR2 from the germline V gene are LNHNV and YYDKDF (reference sequence). Trimming removed 1 base from V and 2 bases from J, with 12 bases in between. The CDR3 length is 15 residues. Here the CDR3 DNA reads TGTGCCACCAGCAGAGGAGTTTCGCCCACCTACGAGCAGTACTTC. This codes for CATSRGVSPTYEQYF. The full variable domain, its missing parts supplied by reference TRBV15 and TRBJ2-7, is DAMVIQNPRYQVTQFGKPVTLSCSQTLNHNVMYWYQQKSSQAPKLLFHYYDKDFNNEADTPDNFQSRRPNTSFCFLDIRSPGLGDTAMYLCATSRGVSPTYEQYFGPGTRLTVT.

The table lists this clone with a few counts. The V call is TRBV19, the J call TRBJ2-1; D gene unclear. The germline V gene encodes CDR1 LNHDA and CDR2 SQIVND (reference sequence). The length of the CDR3 is 16 residues. Trimming left V 4 bases short and J 9 bases short, with 22 bases between. The CDR3 region has the DNA TGTGCCAGTAGTACCCGGATTGGGCTAGATCGAAGTGAGCAGTTCTTC. This translates into CASSTRIGLDRSEQFF. The complete variable domain, with remaining parts taken from reference TRBV19 and TRBJ2-1, reads DGGITQSPKYLFRKEGQNVTLSCEQNLNHDAMYWYRQDPGQGLRLIYYSQIVNDFQKGDIAEGYSVSREKKESFPLTVTSAQKNPTAFYLCASSTRIGLDRSEQFFGPGTRLTVL.

The gene calls are TRBV18 and TRBJ1-2, with 8 bases that match TRBD1. Germline V lookup: CDR1 KGHSH, CDR2 LQKENI. V shed 3 bases, J shed 5 bases, and the junction held 8 bases outside the gene matches. CDR3 length equals 15 residues. CDR3 coding DNA: TGTGCCAGCTCACCCGTCGACAGGGGCGCGTATGGCTACACCTTC. Translation: CASSPVDRGAYGYTF.

The chain has TRBV5-6 and TRBJ2-3; 7 bases map to TRBD2. The CDR3 spans 16 residues. V was clipped by 1 base and J by 0 bases; unmatched bases: 5. CDR1 and CDR2 from the germline V gene are SGHDT and YYEEEE. CDR3 nucleotide sequence: TGTGCCAGCAGCTTGCGCGTTAGCGGGAGCACAGATACGCAGTATTTT. Encoded protein: CASSLRVSGSTDTQYF.

The chain carries TRBV10-3 and TRBJ2-7; a weak D match, TRBD2 (6 bases). Per the germline V gene, CDR1 is ENHRY and CDR2 is SYGVKD. CDR3 length: 13 residues. The germline V and J ends were trimmed by 9 bases and 2 bases, with 14 bases remaining between them. CDR3 nucleotide sequence: TGTGCCATGGGTGACGGGAGAACCTACGAGCAGTACTTC. This codes for CAMGDGRTYEQYF.

This clone is a singleton in its sample. The rearrangement links TRBV7-6 to TRBJ1-2; TRBD1 matches 8 bases. CDR1 SGHVS and CDR2 FNYEAQ come from the germline V gene. V lost 5 bases and J lost 8; bases outside the gene matches: 10. This CDR3 comprises 14 residues. The CDR3 DNA reads TGTGCCAGCAGCCCGGACAGGGTAGGGGAAGGCTACACCTTC. Its translation: CASSPDRVGEGYTF.

This clone was counted a few times. The chain's CDR3 is CASSVGGAAVYNEQFF. In nucleotides, the CDR3 is TGTGCCAGCAGCGTAGGGGGAGCGGCCGTCTACAATGAGCAGTTCTTC. V gene TRBV9 combines with J gene TRBJ2-1, with D perhaps matching TRBD2 (5 bases). Trimming left V 0 bases short and J 3 bases short, with 13 bases between. Germline V gene lookup returns CDR1 SGDLS and CDR2 YYNGEE. The length of the CDR3 is 16 residues.

This clone appeared a few times. J is TRBJ1-5 and V is TRBV19; TRBD1 matches 7 bases. Germline trimming cut 8 bases from V and 5 bases from J; bases unmatched to any gene: 9. The CDR3 length is 14 residues. The germline V gene has CDR1 LNHDA and CDR2 SQIVND (reference sequence). The CDR3 DNA follows: TGTGCCAGTGCCAGTCAGGGGGGGCATCAGCCCCAGCATTTT. Its translation is CASASQGGHQPQHF.

The chain uses TRBV28 and TRBJ2-7; maybe TRBD1 (5 bases). Trimming pared 2 bases from V and 4 bases from J, leaving 15 bases between. CDR3 length equals 15 residues. CDR1 and CDR2 from the germline V gene are MDHEN and SYDVKM. CDR3 sequence: CASSLLLGQGYEQYF. The DNA for the CDR3 is TGTGCCAGCAGTTTACTTTTGGGGCAGGGTTACGAGCAGTACTTC.

The CDR3 protein is CASSPRTALGEQFF. In DNA, the CDR3 is TGTGCCAGCAGCCCCCGGACCGCCTTGGGTGAGCAGTTCTTC. V usage is TRBV9 and J usage is TRBJ2-1; D not resolved. Germline V gene sequence: CDR1 SGDLS, CDR2 YYNGEE. V was pared by 4 bases and J by 9 bases, with 17 bases between. The CDR3 totals 14 residues.

Only a few counts were recorded for this clone. The genes are TRBV5-1 and TRBJ2-6; TRBD1 might be the D (7 bases). This CDR3 contains 19 residues. Germline CDR1 and CDR2: SGHRS and YFSETQ. Trimming left V 0 bases short and J 2 bases short, with 18 bases between. CDR3 DNA sequence: TGCGCCAGCAGCTTGGGACAGGGAGGCTCCCGAGCTGGGGCCAACGTCCTGACTTTC. As protein: CASSLGQGGSRAGANVLTF.

The chain combines TRBV18 with TRBJ2-7; TRBD1 or TRBD2 may be the D gene (5 bases each). There are 14 residues in the CDR3. Germline V gene lookup returns CDR1 KGHSH and CDR2 LQKENI. Trimming stripped 1 base from V and 3 bases from J, with 10 bases between. The CDR3 is CASSPLGESYEQYF. The CDR3 DNA reads TGTGCCAGCTCACCACTGGGGGAGAGCTACGAGCAGTACTTC.

The rearrangement uses TRBV2 and TRBJ2-7, with D maybe TRBD2 (6 bases). Germline assignment: CDR1 SNHLY and CDR2 FYNNEI. Trimming shortened V by 3 bases and J by 1 base, and 10 bases separated the two germline ends. This CDR3 contains 14 residues. The CDR3 DNA follows: TGTGCCAGCAGTGAGGGAGGTTCGTCCTACGAGCAGTACTTC. Residues: CASSEGGSSYEQYF.

The genes are TRBV13 and TRBJ2-1; 9 bases align to TRBD2. This CDR3 has 17 amino acids. With V trimmed by 1 base and J by 4 bases, 8 bases remained unmatched. The germline V gene encodes CDR1 PRHDT and CDR2 FYEKMQ (reference sequence). CDR3 amino acids: CASSLATRAGGYNEQFF. The CDR3 nucleotides read TGTGCCAGCAGCTTAGCAACCCGAGCGGGAGGTTACAATGAGCAGTTCTTC.

V usage is TRBV11-2 and J usage is TRBJ2-2; no firm D call. CDR1 is SGHAT, CDR2 FQNNGV, per germline. V was clipped by 7 bases and J by 11 bases, with 20 bases between them. There are 14 residues in the CDR3. In DNA, the CDR3 is TGTGCCAGCACCATTATTAGAGCTCGGGCCGAGCTGTTTTTT. Translating it yields CASTIIRARAELFF.

In this sample, this clone turned up a few times. The V and J genes are TRBV5-1 and TRBJ2-3; D unresolved. The CDR3 runs 12 residues. V was trimmed by 10 bases and J by 0 bases, leaving 9 bases between them. Germline CDR1 reads SGHRS; CDR2 reads YFSETQ. The CDR3 sequence: CACSSSTDTQYF. CDR3 nucleotides: TGCGCCTGCTCGTCTAGCACAGATACGCAGTATTTT.

This clone was counted between two and nine times. This sequence joins TRBV28 and TRBJ2-5; a weak D match, TRBD1 (6 bases). V was shortened by 5 bases and J by 2 bases, with 18 bases between the two germline ends. Germline CDR1 and CDR2: MDHEN and SYDVKM. The length of the CDR3 is 16 residues. CDR3 in DNA: TGTGCCAGCAGTCTCCCCACCGGGACATATCAAGAGACCCAGTACTTC. Protein product: CASSLPTGTYQETQYF.

Details on this clone: At the DNA level, this CDR3 is encoded by other sequences in the same sample as well. The chain employs TRBV18 and TRBJ1-5; D is ambiguous. Germline V CDR1 and CDR2: KGHSH, LQKENI. The V gene lost 2 bases and the J gene lost 5 bases, with 4 bases spanning the gap. There are 12 residues in the CDR3. The CDR3 spells CASSPSDQPQHF. CDR3 sequence (DNA): TGTGCCAGCTCACCATCGGATCAGCCCCAGCATTTT. Full variable domain (missing parts from reference TRBV18 and TRBJ1-5): NAGVMQNPRHLVRRRGQEARLRCSPMKGHSHVYWYRQLPEEGLKFMVYLQKENIIDESGMPKERFSAEFPKEGPSILRIQQVVRGDSAAYFCASSPSDQPQHFGDGTRLSIL.

This chain links TRBV4-1 with TRBJ1-5; tentatively, D is TRBD1 (5 bases). V was trimmed by 4 bases and J by 4 bases, leaving 14 bases between them. CDR3 length: 15 residues. The germline V gene has CDR1 MGHRA and CDR2 YSYEKL. Here the CDR3 DNA reads TGCGCCAGCAGCCTCCGACAGATTGCAAATCAGCCCCAGCATTTT. It is translated as CASSLRQIANQPQHF.

This clone showed up just a few times. The sample contains more than one DNA sequence encoding this CDR3. The chain is built from TRBV18 and TRBJ1-2, with 9 bases identical to TRBD1. The CDR3 contains 13 residues. The trim removed 5 bases at V and 5 bases at J, leaving 3 bases unmatched. CDR1 and CDR2 from the germline V gene are KGHSH and LQKENI. The CDR3, as DNA: TGTGCCAGCTCAACGGACAGGGGATATGGCTACACCTTC. This sequence encodes CASSTDRGYGYTF. Combining the CDR3 with reference TRBV18 and TRBJ1-2 gives the whole variable domain NAGVMQNPRHLVRRRGQEARLRCSPMKGHSHVYWYRQLPEEGLKFMVYLQKENIIDESGMPKERFSAEFPKEGPSILRIQQVVRGDSAAYFCASSTDRGYGYTFGSGTRLTVV.